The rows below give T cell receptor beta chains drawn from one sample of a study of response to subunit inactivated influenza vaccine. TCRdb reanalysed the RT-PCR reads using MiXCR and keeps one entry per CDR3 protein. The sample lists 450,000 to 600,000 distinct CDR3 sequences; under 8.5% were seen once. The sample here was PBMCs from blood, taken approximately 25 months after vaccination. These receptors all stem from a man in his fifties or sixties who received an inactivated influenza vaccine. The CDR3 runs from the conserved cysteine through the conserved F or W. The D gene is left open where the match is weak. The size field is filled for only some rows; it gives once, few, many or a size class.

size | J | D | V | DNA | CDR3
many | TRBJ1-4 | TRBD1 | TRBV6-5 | TGTGCCAGCAGTTACCGGGGACAGCCCAATGAAAAACTGTTTTTT | CASSYRGQPNEKLFF
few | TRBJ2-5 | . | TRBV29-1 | TGCAGCGTTCCCCGGCGGGGAGGAGAGACCCAGTACTTC | CSVPRRGGETQYF
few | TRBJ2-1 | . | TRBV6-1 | TGTGCCAGCAGTGAAGCAGGACTCTCCAATGAGCAGTTCTTC | CASSEAGLSNEQFF
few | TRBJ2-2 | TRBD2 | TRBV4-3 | TGCGCCAGCAGCCAAGATCGGGGACTAATGAACACCGGGGAGCTGTTTTTT | CASSQDRGLMNTGELFF
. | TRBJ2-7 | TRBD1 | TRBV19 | TGTGCCAGTAGTATAGAGAGGGGGCGTTTCTACGAGCAGTACTTC | CASSIERGRFYEQYF
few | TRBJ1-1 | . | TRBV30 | TGTGCCTGGAGCGGGGGTCGGTTTATGAACACTGAAGCTTTCTTT | CAWSGGRFMNTEAFF
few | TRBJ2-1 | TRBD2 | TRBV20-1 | TGCAGTGCTAGAGTGGCGGGGGGGGCGGGAAATGAGCAGTTCTTC | CSARVAGGAGNEQFF
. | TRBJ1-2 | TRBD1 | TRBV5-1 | TGCGCCAGCAGCAACAGGGGGGACGACTATGGCTACACCTTC | CASSNRGDDYGYTF
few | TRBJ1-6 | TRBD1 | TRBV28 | TGTGCCAGCAGTTACTCGACAGGGGGTAATTCACCCCTCCACTTT | CASSYSTGGNSPLHF
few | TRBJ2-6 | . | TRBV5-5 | TGTGCCAGCAGCCTTGCAGGGAATTTTGGGGCCAACGTCCTGACTTTC | CASSLAGNFGANVLTF
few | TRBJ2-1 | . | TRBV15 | TGTGCCACCAGCAGAGATCTGACTCAGGGCAATGAGCAGTTCTTC | CATSRDLTQGNEQFF
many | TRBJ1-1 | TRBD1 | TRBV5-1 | TGCGCCAGCAGCCCCCTCCAGACAGGGGGAAACACTGAAGCTTTCTTT | CASSPLQTGGNTEAFF
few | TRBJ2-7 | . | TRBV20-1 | TGCAGTGCTAGAGATTCTGCGCAAGGCCCCCACGAGCAGTACTTC | CSARDSAQGPHEQYF
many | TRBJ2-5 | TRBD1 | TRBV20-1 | TGCAGTGCTAGTGAGGCACAGGGGGCGCCTGGGACCCAGTACTTC | CSASEAQGAPGTQYF
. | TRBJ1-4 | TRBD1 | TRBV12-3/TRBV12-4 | TGTGCCAGCAGTACCACGGGACAGCAATCTGAAAAACTGTTTTTT | CASSTTGQQSEKLFF
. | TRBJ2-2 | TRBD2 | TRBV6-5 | TGTGCCAGCAGTTACTCGAGTAGCGGGAGGTACACCGGGGAGCTGTTTTTT | CASSYSSSGRYTGELFF
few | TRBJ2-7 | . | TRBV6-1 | . | CASSTSVSPSGYEQYF
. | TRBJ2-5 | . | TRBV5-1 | TGCGCCAGCAGCTTGGCCTGGCGGGGGACAACCGACAACCAAGAGACCCAGTACTTC | CASSLAWRGTTDNQETQYF
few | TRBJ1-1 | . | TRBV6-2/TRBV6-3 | TGTGCCAGCAGGATACAGAGCATGAACACTGAAGCTTTCTTT | CASRIQSMNTEAFF
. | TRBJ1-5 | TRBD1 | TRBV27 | TGTGCCAGCAGTTCTTTTAGACAGGGCGGCAATCAGCCCCAGCATTTT | CASSSFRQGGNQPQHF
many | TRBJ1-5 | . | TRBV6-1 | TGTGCCAGCAGTGGCCCGGGACAAAGAATTGCACATCAGCCCCAGCATTTT | CASSGPGQRIAHQPQHF
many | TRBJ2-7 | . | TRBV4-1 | TGCGCCAGCAGCCAAGGGGGAGGATTAGGGAAACTAGAGCAGTACTTC | CASSQGGGLGKLEQYF
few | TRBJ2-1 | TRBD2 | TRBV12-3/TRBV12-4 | TGTGCCAGCAGTTCCCAAGCGGGATCTTACAATGAGCAGTTCTTC | CASSSQAGSYNEQFF
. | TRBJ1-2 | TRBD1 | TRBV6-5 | TGTGCCAGCAGTTACTCCCCGGGACAGGGAACAGGCTACACCTTC | CASSYSPGQGTGYTF
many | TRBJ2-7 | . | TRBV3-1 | TGTGCCAGCAGCCATTCAACCGGGACCCGATACGAGCAGTACTTC | CASSHSTGTRYEQYF
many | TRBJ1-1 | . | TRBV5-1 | TGCGCCAGCAGCTTGAGGGAAGATGGGCTGTTGAACACTGAAGCTTTCTTT | CASSLREDGLLNTEAFF
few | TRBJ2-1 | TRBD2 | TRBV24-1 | TGTGCCACCAGTCCCTCCGGGACTAGCGGCCCTGGAGGGTACAATGAGCAGTTCTTC | CATSPSGTSGPGGYNEQFF
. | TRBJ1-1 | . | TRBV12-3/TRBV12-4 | TGTGCCAGCAGTTTAGCTGGCCATCCGAACACTGAAGCTTTCTTT | CASSLAGHPNTEAFF
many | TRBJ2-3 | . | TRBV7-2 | TGTGCCAGCAGCCTAGATGGGGCTGGCCTTTCAGATACGCAGTATTTT | CASSLDGAGLSDTQYF
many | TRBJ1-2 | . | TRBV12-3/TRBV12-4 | TGTGCCAGCAAAATCTCGGGACGGAACTATGGCTACACCTTC | CASKISGRNYGYTF
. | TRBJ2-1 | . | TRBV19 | TGTGCCAGTAGTGAGGGACTAGTTGGTTCATTGGGACAGGTCTTC | CASSEGLVGSLGQVF
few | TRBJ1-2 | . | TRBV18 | TGTGCCAGCTCACCACCGATGGGGCAGAGCTATGGCTACACCTTC | CASSPPMGQSYGYTF
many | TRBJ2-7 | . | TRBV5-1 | TGCGCCAGCAGCCCCGGGCCCGACTCCTACGAGCAGTACTTC | CASSPGPDSYEQYF
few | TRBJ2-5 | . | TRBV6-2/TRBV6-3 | TGTGCCAGCAAAAGAGGACTTCAAGAGACCCAGTACTTC | CASKRGLQETQYF
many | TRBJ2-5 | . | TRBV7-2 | TGTGCCAGCAGCTTAGGTCGAGCACTTGGCGCCCAAGAGACCCAGTACTTC | CASSLGRALGAQETQYF
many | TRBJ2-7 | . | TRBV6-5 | TGTGCCAGCAGTTACTCGGGGCAAACCCACTACGAGCAGTACTTC | CASSYSGQTHYEQYF
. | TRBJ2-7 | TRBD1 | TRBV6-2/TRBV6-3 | TGTGCCAGCAGCAGTGGACAGGCATGGGAGCAGTACTTC | CASSSGQAWEQYF
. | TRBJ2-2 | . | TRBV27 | TGTGCCAGTAACCGGGGGCCAGCGGTATCCACCGGGGAGCTGTTTTTT | CASNRGPAVSTGELFF
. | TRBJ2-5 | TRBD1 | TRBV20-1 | TGCAGTGCTAAAAGGGGGCGCTTCCAAGAGACCCAGTACTTC | CSAKRGRFQETQYF
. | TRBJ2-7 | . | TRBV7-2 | TGTGCCAGCAGCTTCGACACAAGCTCCTACGAGCAGTACTTC | CASSFDTSSYEQYF
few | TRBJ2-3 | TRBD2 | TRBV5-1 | TGCGCCAGCAGCTTGGGGCGACTAGCGGGGGAAGATACGCAGTATTTT | CASSLGRLAGEDTQYF
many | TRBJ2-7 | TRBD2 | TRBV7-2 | TGTGCCAGCAGCTTACATGGTAGCGGGGGCTCCTACGAGCAGTACTTC | CASSLHGSGGSYEQYF
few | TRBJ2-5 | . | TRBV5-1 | TGCGCCAGCGGAATCACGGACACCAGGGCGGAGACCCAGTACTTC | CASGITDTRAETQYF
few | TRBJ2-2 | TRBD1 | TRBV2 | TGTGCCAGCAGCCAAAACAGGGGTTGGGAGCTGTTTTTT | CASSQNRGWELFF
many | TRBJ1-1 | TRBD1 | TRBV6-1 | TGTGCCAGCAGTCAGCCGGGACAGGGATTCACTGAAGCTTTCTTT | CASSQPGQGFTEAFF
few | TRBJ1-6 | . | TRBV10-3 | TGTGCCATCAGTGATTTACAGAGTAATTCACCCCTCCACTTT | CAISDLQSNSPLHF
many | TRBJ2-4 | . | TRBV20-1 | TGCAGTGCTAGAGGGTCGGAGAGTAAAAACATTCAGTACTTC | CSARGSESKNIQYF
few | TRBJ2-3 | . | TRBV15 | TGTGCCACCAGCAGAGATCGGCTTGTTGCAGACACGCAGTATTTT | CATSRDRLVADTQYF
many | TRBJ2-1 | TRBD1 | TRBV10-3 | TGTGCCATCAAGGGTCAGGGGACAGCCCGCAATGAGCAGTTCTTC | CAIKGQGTARNEQFF
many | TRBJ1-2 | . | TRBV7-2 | TGTGCCAGCAGCCAAGACGTGAAAAACTATGGCTACACCTTC | CASSQDVKNYGYTF
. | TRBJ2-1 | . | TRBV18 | TGTGCCAGCTCCCCGGCCCTCTCGAGCTCCTACAATGAGCAGTTCTTC | CASSPALSSSYNEQFF
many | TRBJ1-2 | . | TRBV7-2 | TGTGCCAGCAGCGTCTCGAATTTCTGGGCAGGCGCCTATGGCTACACCTTC | CASSVSNFWAGAYGYTF
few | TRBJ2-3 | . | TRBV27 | TGTGCCAGCAGTTTACACAGGCCTAGCACAGATACGCAGTATTTT | CASSLHRPSTDTQYF
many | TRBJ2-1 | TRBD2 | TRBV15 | TGTGCCACCAGCAGACCCGGACTAGCCAACAATGAGCAGTTCTTC | CATSRPGLANNEQFF
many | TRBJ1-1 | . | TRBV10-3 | TGTGCCATCAGGGGACATGGGGATCTGAACACTGAAGCTTTCTTT | CAIRGHGDLNTEAFF
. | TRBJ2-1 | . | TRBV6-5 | TGTGCCAGCAGTCAATTGGGTGGTGAGCAGTTCTTC | CASSQLGGEQFF
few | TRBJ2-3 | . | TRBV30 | TGTGCCTGGAGTGTAAATAGTCTTAGCACAGATACGCAGTATTTT | CAWSVNSLSTDTQYF
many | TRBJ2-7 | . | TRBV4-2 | TGTGCCAGCAGCCAAGACTACTCTTGGCACTACGAGCAGTACTTC | CASSQDYSWHYEQYF
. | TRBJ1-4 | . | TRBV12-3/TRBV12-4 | TGTGCCAGCAGTTTAAGCTATTTTGAAAAACTGTTTTTT | CASSLSYFEKLFF
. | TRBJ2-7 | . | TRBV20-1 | TGCAGTGTCAGGGACGCTAGCAGACCCTCCTACGAGCAGTACTTC | CSVRDASRPSYEQYF